This TCR beta chain was observed in a study of blood T cell repertoires in COVID-19 (dated by TCRdb to about 2020). For context, the study as a whole: Collaborator samples came from the United States, Italy and Spain and covered acute and convalescent phases of COVID-19. The material from the prospective study consisted of cDNA or gDNA derived from T cells, B-cell-depleted T cells, or PBMCs. The dataset comprised deeply sampled blood TCRbeta repertoires from subjects exposed to, actively infected with, or recovered from COVID-19. The repertoires were made available in a free public database intended to serve as a resource for research on the immune response to SARS-CoV-2. The samples were drawn from the first 160 participants of the ongoing ImmuneRACE study and from about 1,200 subjects provided by 6 global collaborators. Sample metadata almost always included a de-identified subject ID, COVID-19 status, age in years and sex. HLA class I and class II types, where available, came from metadata supplied by the sample provider rather than from assay-based typing. Study-wide conclusions, independent of this receptor: Clinical and demographic metadata were provided uncurated, with the amount varying by source and participant.

The CDR3 starts with the cysteine, ends with the phenylalanine, and has 15 residues. The entry retains the CDR3 DNA only, 45 bases that are in frame from base 1. The germline V gene encodes CDR1 KGHDR and CDR2 SFDVKD. V sheds 2 bases and J sheds 9 bases, leaving 18 bases between their ends. A word on this clone: Its specific antigen is unknown. The input lacks base qualities; no much larger clone sits a single base away.

The immunoSEQ Assay, a bias-controlled multiplex PCR, was used to amplify TCRbeta CDR3 regions from genomic DNA. In the paper's pipeline: The number of nucleated cells in each sample was estimated by amplification of reference gene primers within the assay. Sequence reads were collapsed and filtered to measure the absolute abundance of every unique TCRbeta CDR3 rearrangement. For each sample, productive Simpson clonality was calculated as the square root of Simpson's diversity index over productive rearrangements. The table was pulled from immuneACCESS by TCRdb, which kept in-frame rearrangements only. Such tables lose some clones; where checked, under half of the loss comes from unresolved V genes, and the rest has no known cause. That table is the source of V, J and clone size, and D and trimming were worked out from the DNA. This sample lists fewer than 350,000 clones; about nine tenths were detected once. The top ten clones comprise about 2.5% of the sample.

Enrolling through a virtual design, the prospective study's participants ranged in age from roughly 18 to 90 years and lived across about two dozen United States geographic areas. In the prospective study, cohorts were assigned on the basis of participant-reported clinical history obtained from a screening survey and a study questionnaire. In the prospective study, mobile phlebotomists collected whole blood, serum and a nasopharyngeal or oropharyngeal swab from each participant. Prospective study participants could optionally give additional blood draws and questionnaires over an approximately 2-month period. Prospective study blood samples were shipped either frozen or at room temperature before DNA extraction.

Sequences were obtained from PBMCs or T cells enriched from blood (not recorded which). The chain is made from TRBV24-1 and TRBJ1-2, with a weak D call of TRBD1 (6 bases match). The TCR originated in a woman between 40 and 55 years old with acute COVID-19. CDR3 sequence: CATSDSSDRRNSYTF. The nucleotides are TGTGCCACCAGTGATTCTTCTGACAGGCGGAACAGCTACACCTTC.